Listed below are T cell receptor beta chains from one sample, sequenced in a study of cytomegalovirus exposure and HLA in healthy donors. The table came from immunoSEQ multiplex PCR; TCRdb's copy has only in-frame clones and leaves some out. This sample has about 220,000 clones, with around 90% found just once. The specimen was PBMCs. These receptors were taken from a woman aged 18-29 years in good health and CMV-seronegative. The CDR3 runs from the conserved cysteine through the conserved F or W. D genes are given only for firm matches.

cdr3_nt: TGTGCCAGCAGCTTAAGATCTTCAGGGGGTGGTCCCGGGGAGCTGTTTTTT
cdr3_aa: CASSLRSSGGGPGELFF
v_call: TRBV7-7
j_call: TRBJ2-2
d_call: TRBD1

cdr3_nt: TGTGCCAGCAGCTTAGTGACGGGGAGGGCCCGTAGCGAGCAGTACTTC
cdr3_aa: CASSLVTGRARSEQYF
v_call: TRBV7-2
j_call: TRBJ2-7
d_call: TRBD2

cdr3_nt: TGTGCCATAATAGCGGGAGGGACCTACGAGCAGTACTTC
cdr3_aa: CAIIAGGTYEQYF
v_call: TRBV28
j_call: TRBJ2-7
d_call: TRBD2

cdr3_nt: TGCAGCGTTGCAGGGTCCAGGGTGACCTACGAGCAGTACTTC
cdr3_aa: CSVAGSRVTYEQYF
v_call: TRBV29-1
j_call: TRBJ2-7
d_call: NA

cdr3_nt: TGTGCCAGCTCACCCCCAGTCGGACAGGGACGACTTGGTTCACCCCTCCACTTT
cdr3_aa: CASSPPVGQGRLGSPLHF
v_call: TRBV18
j_call: TRBJ1-6
d_call: TRBD1

cdr3_nt: TGTGCCAGCAGTGGGGGGACAGGGTCCCGGGAGCAGTACTTC
cdr3_aa: CASSGGTGSREQYF
v_call: TRBV6-1
j_call: TRBJ2-7
d_call: TRBD1

cdr3_nt: TGTGCCAGCAGCGCTTCTACCGGGGAGCTGTTTTTT
cdr3_aa: CASSASTGELFF
v_call: TRBV9
j_call: TRBJ2-2
d_call: NA

cdr3_nt: TGTGCCAGCAGCTCTAGGACCTACGAGCAGTACTTC
cdr3_aa: CASSSRTYEQYF
v_call: TRBV7-6
j_call: TRBJ2-7
d_call: NA

cdr3_nt: TGTGCCAGCAGCTTGGGTCCGGGAGGGCGTGTCGGGGAGCTGTTTTTT
cdr3_aa: CASSLGPGGRVGELFF
v_call: TRBV11-3
j_call: TRBJ2-2
d_call: TRBD2

cdr3_nt: TGTGCCAGCATTATGGCAGTAAGATACAATGAGCAGTTCTTC
cdr3_aa: CASIMAVRYNEQFF
v_call: TRBV2
j_call: TRBJ2-1
d_call: NA